Each of the 14 T cell receptor beta chains below was sequenced from the same sample in a study of blood T cell repertoires in COVID-19. Only in-frame clones appear in the TCRdb table, and some are missing; sequencing was by immunoSEQ multiplex PCR. Here the sample spans just under 350,000 clones, around nine tenths being singletons. Sequencing was carried out using peripheral blood. Every receptor here comes from a woman between 18 and 30 years old who had recovered from COVID-19.

CDR3 nucleotide sequence: TGTGCCTGGAAGGGAGGGGCTTTCACTGAAGCTTTCTTT. Its protein product is CAWKGGAFTEAFF. This sequence joins TRBV30 and TRBJ1-1; D is perhaps TRBD1 (5 bases). CDR3 length equals 13 residues. In germline, CDR1 is GTSNPN, CDR2 SVGIG (reference sequence). Between the trimmed V and J ends, which lost 4 bases and 4 bases, there was a span of 13 bases.

This chain links TRBV4-3 with TRBJ2-3, with D maybe TRBD1 (5 bases). The V gene lost 3 bases and the J gene lost 5 bases, with 12 bases spanning the gap. Looked up from germline, CDR1 is LGHNA and CDR2 is YSLEER. The CDR3 extends over 14 amino acids. The CDR3 loop is CASSQSGWKDTQYF. In DNA, the CDR3 is TGCGCCAGCAGCCAGTCAGGGTGGAAAGATACGCAGTATTTT.

This chain joins TRBV5-8 and TRBJ2-3; 12 nucleotides match TRBD2. With V trimmed by 4 bases and J by 4 bases, 4 bases remained unmatched. The germline V gene encodes CDR1 SGHTS and CDR2 YDEGEE. This CDR3 is 15 amino acids long. The CDR3 loop is CASSPGLAGPDTQYF. In nucleotides, the CDR3 is TGTGCCAGCAGCCCCGGACTAGCGGGGCCAGATACGCAGTATTTT. Together with reference TRBV5-8 and TRBJ2-3, the CDR3 gives the full variable domain: EAGVTQSPTHLIKTRGQQATLRCSPISGHTSVYWYQQALGLGLQFLLWYDEGEERNRGNFPPRFSGRQFPNYSSELNVNALELEDSALYLCASSPGLAGPDTQYFGPGTRLTVL.

V and J are TRBV6-1 and TRBJ2-7; D not resolved. V was trimmed by 3 bases and J by 5 bases, leaving 8 bases between them. Germline V CDR1 and CDR2: MNHNS, SASEGT. The CDR3 sequence is 12 residues long. CDR3 in amino acids: CASSDPFDEQYV. In DNA, the CDR3 is TGTGCCAGCAGTGACCCTTTTGACGAGCAGTACGTC.

This chain connects TRBV7-8 to TRBJ2-7; TRBD1 matches at 7 bases. CDR1 is SGHVS and CDR2 is FQNEAQ in the germline V gene. This CDR3 contains 15 residues. After removal of 5 bases from V and 4 bases from J, the junction contained 11 bases not matched to a gene. CDR3 amino acids: CASSLNRDRPYEQYV. Written as DNA, the CDR3 is TGTGCCAGCAGCCTAAACCGGGACAGACCTTACGAGCAGTACGTC.

The V gene is TRBV27, the J gene TRBJ1-2; no clear D gene. The CDR3 contains 15 residues. V gave up 3 bases and J gave up 2 bases, with 13 bases separating them. Germline CDR1 is MNHEY and CDR2 is SMNVEV (reference sequence). The CDR3 DNA sequence: TGTGCCAGCAGTTTGGCGGGAGAGAAAAACTATGGCTACACCTTC. Translation: CASSLAGEKNYGYTF.

V is TRBV11-3 and J is TRBJ1-1; D perhaps matches TRBD1 (5 bases). This CDR3 comprises 14 residues. The V and J ends lost 5 bases and 1 base respectively, with 11 bases between them. Germline V gene lookup returns CDR1 SGHNT and CDR2 YENEEA. CDR3 sequence: CASSLRTTNTEAFF. The CDR3 DNA follows: TGTGCCAGCAGCCTCAGGACAACGAACACTGAAGCTTTCTTT.

The rearrangement links TRBV27 to TRBJ1-4; D is uncertain. CDR3 length: 14 amino acids. CDR1 is MNHEY and CDR2 is SMNVEV in the germline V gene (reference sequence). The V gene lost 3 bases and the J gene lost 3 bases, with 8 bases spanning the gap. CDR3 residues: CASSFSSPNEKLFF. CDR3 in DNA: TGTGCCAGCAGTTTTAGCAGCCCTAATGAAAAACTGTTTTTT. Full variable domain (missing parts from reference TRBV27 and TRBJ1-4): EAQVTQNPRYLITVTGKKLTVTCSQNMNHEYMSWYRQDPGLGLRQIYYSMNVEVTDKGDVPEGYKVSRKEKRNFPLILESPSPNQTSLYFCASSFSSPNEKLFFGSGTQLSVL.

The chain employs TRBV18 and TRBJ1-4, with D perhaps TRBD1 (6 bases). The V end lost 2 bases, the J end lost 6 bases, and 13 bases lay between the germline ends. Germline V gene lookup returns CDR1 KGHSH and CDR2 LQKENI. This CDR3 is built from 15 residues. This CDR3 is CASSPTGIVYEKLFF. CDR3 sequence (DNA): TGTGCCAGCTCACCAACAGGGATAGTATATGAAAAACTGTTTTTT.

The rearrangement uses TRBV7-9 and TRBJ2-5; tentatively, D is TRBD2 (5 bases). CDR3 length equals 14 residues. With 5 bases removed from V and 5 bases from J, the gap between germline ends came to 15 bases. Germline loops: CDR1 SEHNR, CDR2 FQNEAQ (reference sequence). Here the CDR3 DNA reads TGTGCCAGCAGCCTCACTAGAAGTTTGGAGACCCAGTACTTC. Its translation is CASSLTRSLETQYF.

The chain combines TRBV18 with TRBJ1-1, with 10 bases aligning to TRBD1. Germline V gene data show CDR1 as KGHSH and CDR2 as LQKENI. The CDR3 is made up of 14 amino acids. V was pared by 3 bases and J by 5 bases, with 3 bases of the junction left unmatched. The CDR3: CASSPMGQGTEAFF. CDR3 DNA: TGTGCCAGCTCACCTATGGGACAGGGGACTGAAGCTTTCTTT.

The V gene is TRBV6-5, the J gene TRBJ1-3, with a possible D match to TRBD1 (6 bases). Germline lookup yields CDR1 MNHEY and CDR2 SVGAGI. Between the trimmed V and J ends, which lost 2 bases and 0 bases, there was a span of 11 bases. CDR3 length equals 16 residues. Here the CDR3 DNA reads TGTGCCAGCAGTTACGGACAGCCCGTCTCTGGAAACACCATATATTTT. Protein product: CASSYGQPVSGNTIYF.

V and J are TRBV11-3 and TRBJ2-3, with D possibly TRBD2 on 5 matching bases. The germline V gene encodes CDR1 SGHNT and CDR2 YENEEA. V was cut by 0 bases and J by 3 bases, with 13 bases left in between. CDR3 length: 16 residues. CDR3 residues: CASSLDRTSETDTQYF. The CDR3, as DNA: TGTGCCAGCAGCTTAGATAGAACTAGTGAGACAGATACGCAGTATTTT.

The chain recombines TRBV5-1 with TRBJ2-3, with D unresolved. This CDR3 spans 16 amino acids. Germline V gene sequence: CDR1 SGHRS, CDR2 YFSETQ. The V end was cut by 0 bases, the J end by 2 bases, with 13 bases between. The CDR3 loop is CASSLVLPTPTDTQYF. The CDR3 DNA follows: TGCGCCAGCAGCTTGGTTTTACCTACCCCCACAGATACGCAGTATTTT.